This T cell receptor beta chain was obtained from a study of beta chain features in type 1 diabetes. Study conclusions and caveats: Shorter TCRB CDR3s, moderately but significantly so, marked every one of the four CD4+ subsets in Type 1 diabetes patients. VDJ junctions from type 1 diabetes patients carried fewer insertions and larger deletions.

A single heparinised blood sample, averaging approximately 100 mL, was obtained per donor. Based on CD45RO/CCR7/CD25/CD127/CD95/CD27, CD4+ regulatory, stem cell-like memory, naive and central memory cells were sorted. V dropped 1 base and J dropped 7 bases, with 16 bases sitting between them. The CDR3 covers 16 residues. CDR1 and CDR2 from the germline V gene are SGHTA and FQGTGA. On this clone itself: The target antigen is unknown.

Expressed TCRB transcripts got sequenced, as all isolated RNA was reverse transcribed. Assay used: immunoSEQ multiplex PCR; TCRdb lists only in-frame clones, some missing. Of some 900,000 clones listed, around a sixth were seen once; the top ten hold 0.02% to 0.025%. The receptor comes from a young woman in good health. This chain links TRBV7-3 with TRBJ2-2; D might be TRBD2 (6 bases). Sequenced sample: naive CD4+ T cells from blood. The CDR3 coding sequence is TGTGCCAGCAGCTTAAGGCCGGGAGTGGAAGGCGGGGAGCTGTTTTTT. It specifies CASSLRPGVEGGELFF.